The rows below give T cell receptor beta chains drawn from one sample of a study of T cells in Graves' hyperthyroidism and ophthalmopathy. TCRdb redid the calling of the multiplex PCR reads with MiXCR, one entry per CDR3 protein. The sample carries about 560,000 distinct CDR3 sequences, around 15% recorded once. The sequenced sample consisted of blood. These receptors were taken from a woman aged 40 to 50 with Graves' hyperthyroidism. The CDR3 runs from the conserved cysteine through the conserved F or W. A D gene is named only where the DNA matches it firmly. Some rows mark clone size as missing; the rest say once, few, many or name a class of expanded clone.

d_gene	len	j_gene	abundance	v_gene	CDR3aa	CDR3nt
-	15	TRBJ2-2	-	TRBV7-3	CASSPAGTDTGELFF	TGTGCCAGCAGCCCAGCCGGGACGGACACCGGGGAGCTGTTTTTT
-	15	TRBJ2-1	many	TRBV5-1	CASSLGASSYNEQFF	TGCGCCAGCAGCTTGGGGGCTAGCTCCTACAATGAGCAGTTCTTC
TRBD2	15	TRBJ2-1	-	TRBV20-1	CSASRFAGGSIEQFF	TGCAGTGCTAGTAGATTCGCGGGAGGGTCTATTGAGCAGTTCTTC
TRBD2	15	TRBJ2-7	-	TRBV7-9	CASSPDRLADYEQYF	TGTGCCAGCAGCCCTGATCGGCTAGCGGACTACGAGCAGTACTTC
-	14	TRBJ1-1	many	TRBV20-1	CSARDIAGNTEAFF	TGCAGTGCTAGAGATATCGCCGGGAACACTGAAGCTTTCTTT
-	20	TRBJ2-5	-	TRBV20-1	CSARDKRVGFAQRIQETQYF	TGCAGTGCTAGAGATAAAAGGGTGGGCTTTGCGCAGCGGATTCAAGAGACCCAGTACTTC
-	13	TRBJ1-1	-	TRBV10-1	CASTEQMNTEAFF	TGCGCCAGCACGGAGCAAATGAACACTGAAGCTTTCTTT
-	11	TRBJ2-5	-	TRBV25-1	CASSDMKHRYF	TGTGCCAGCAGTGATATGAAGCATCGGTACTTC
-	15	TRBJ1-5	many	TRBV28	CASSFFAAANQPQHF	TGTGCCAGCAGTTTTTTCGCGGCAGCCAATCAGCCCCAGCATTTT
TRBD1	16	TRBJ2-2	many	TRBV5-1	CASSLGQGINTGELFF	TGCGCCAGCAGCTTGGGACAGGGGATAAACACCGGGGAGCTGTTTTTT
-	12	TRBJ1-2	many	TRBV11-3	CASSFGLRGYTF	TGTGCCAGCAGCTTTGGTCTTAGGGGCTACACCTTC
-	16	TRBJ1-4	many	TRBV12-3/TRBV12-4	CASSSLTGRANEKLFF	TGTGCCAGCAGTTCTTTGACCGGACGGGCAAATGAAAAACTGTTTTTT
TRBD1	16	TRBJ1-5	many	TRBV12-3/TRBV12-4	CASSYGGTGDYQPQHF	TGTGCCAGCAGTTATGGGGGGACAGGGGACTATCAGCCCCAGCATTTT
TRBD2	16	TRBJ2-3	many	TRBV7-9	CASSLLAGGTTDTQYF	TGTGCCAGCAGCTTACTAGCGGGAGGGACCACAGATACGCAGTATTTT
TRBD1	16	TRBJ2-7	many	TRBV6-1	CASSEPAGQGAYEQYF	TGTGCCAGCAGTGAGCCCGCGGGACAGGGGGCTTACGAGCAGTACTTC
-	13	TRBJ1-6	-	TRBV28	CASATGLRSPLHF	TGTGCCAGCGCCACGGGGTTACGATCACCCCTCCACTTT
-	14	TRBJ1-6	-	TRBV30	CAWKRSGTNSPLHF	TGTGCCTGGAAGCGCAGCGGAACAAATTCACCCCTCCACTTT
-	15	TRBJ2-2	few	TRBV6-5	CASSYSLGNTGELFF	TGTGCCAGCAGTTACTCCTTAGGGAACACCGGGGAGCTGTTTTTT
TRBD1	12	TRBJ2-4	few	TRBV6-1	CAIGTGDNIQYF	TGTGCCATCGGGACAGGCGACAACATTCAGTACTTC
TRBD2	19	TRBJ2-3	many	TRBV20-1	CSARVLGTSGHTSTDTQYF	TGCAGTGCTAGGGTCCTCGGGACTAGCGGTCACACTAGCACAGATACGCAGTATTTT
TRBD2	16	TRBJ2-3	many	TRBV5-8	CASSHRLAGRTDTQYF	TGTGCCAGCAGCCATAGACTAGCGGGAAGGACAGATACGCAGTATTTT
-	17	TRBJ2-7	-	TRBV11-1	CASSLGVGGSLTYEQYF	TGTGCCAGCAGCTTAGGGGTTGGCGGATCCCTAACCTACGAGCAGTACTTC
-	12	TRBJ1-5	-	TRBV19	CASRGRDQPQHF	TGTGCCAGTAGAGGGAGGGACCAGCCCCAGCATTTT
-	13	TRBJ1-5	many	TRBV27	CASSSGWGQPQHF	TGTGCCAGCAGTTCGGGATGGGGGCAGCCCCAGCATTTT
TRBD2	16	TRBJ2-7	few	TRBV5-1	CASSLEASGSWYEQYF	TGCGCCAGCAGCTTGGAGGCTAGCGGGAGTTGGTACGAGCAGTACTTC
TRBD1	14	TRBJ2-3	many	TRBV7-8	CASSSGTVTDTQYF	TGTGCCAGCAGCTCCGGGACAGTCACAGATACGCAGTATTTT
-	13	TRBJ1-1	many	TRBV7-9	CASSSQAPSEAFF	TGTGCCAGCAGCTCCCAGGCTCCCAGCGAAGCTTTCTTT
-	15	TRBJ2-5	many	TRBV7-2	CASSPVRGYQETQYF	TGTGCCAGCAGCCCTGTTCGAGGGTACCAAGAGACCCAGTACTTC
TRBD2	15	TRBJ2-1	many	TRBV15	CATSPTSGDYNEQFF	TGTGCCACCAGCCCGACTAGCGGAGACTACAATGAGCAGTTCTTC
-	12	TRBJ2-1	many	TRBV27	CASSGPLREQFF	TGTGCCAGCAGTGGTCCCCTTCGAGAGCAGTTCTTC
TRBD1	17	TRBJ2-5	-	TRBV20-1	CSARRKDRVGIQETQYF	TGCAGTGCACGACGAAAAGACAGGGTGGGGATCCAAGAGACCCAGTACTTC
TRBD1	15	TRBJ2-7	many	TRBV5-6	CASSVGGGSTYEQYF	TGTGCCAGCAGTGTAGGGGGCGGGTCCACCTACGAGCAGTACTTC
TRBD2	14	TRBJ2-7	many	TRBV2	CASSVAGVGSEQYF	TGTGCCAGCAGTGTTGCGGGAGTAGGTAGCGAGCAGTACTTC
TRBD2	12	TRBJ2-7	many	TRBV20-1	CSVQREKNEQYF	TGCAGTGTTCAGCGGGAGAAAAACGAGCAGTACTTC
TRBD2	14	TRBJ2-5	-	TRBV5-8	CASSHSGSGETQYF	TGTGCCAGCAGCCATAGCGGGAGTGGGGAGACCCAGTACTTC
TRBD2	18	TRBJ2-3	many	TRBV2	CASSGPAGLAEHTDTQYF	TGTGCCAGCAGTGGACCAGCCGGACTAGCGGAGCACACAGATACGCAGTATTTT
TRBD1	14	TRBJ2-5	many	TRBV19	CASSITSGGETQYF	TGTGCCAGTAGTATTACTTCAGGGGGAGAGACCCAGTACTTC
-	15	TRBJ2-2	few	TRBV29-1	CSVQEGGVDTGELFF	TGCAGCGTACAAGAAGGGGGAGTGGACACCGGGGAGCTGTTTTTT
-	15	TRBJ2-7	many	TRBV28	CASSFSYGRTYEQYF	TGTGCCAGCAGTTTCTCGTACGGTCGAACCTACGAGCAGTACTTC
TRBD2	17	TRBJ2-5	-	TRBV28	CASRHGLAGGPMATQYF	TGTGCCAGCAGACATGGACTAGCGGGAGGGCCGATGGCGACCCAGTACTTC
TRBD2	18	TRBJ2-2	-	TRBV9	CASSPRVGLAGDTGELFF	TGTGCCAGCAGCCCCCGAGTGGGACTAGCGGGTGATACCGGGGAGCTGTTTTTT
-	13	TRBJ2-1	-	TRBV4-1	CASSQQRVSEQFF	TGCGCCAGCAGCCAACAACGGGTCAGTGAGCAGTTCTTC
-	14	TRBJ2-1	many	TRBV2	CASSVGGALNEQFF	TGTGCCAGCAGTGTGGGGGGCGCTCTGAATGAGCAGTTCTTC
-	14	TRBJ2-4	-	TRBV6-2/TRBV6-3	CASSPQLAKNIQYF	TGTGCCAGCAGTCCTCAGTTAGCCAAAAACATTCAGTACTTC
-	15	TRBJ2-7	many	TRBV6-1	CASTQGVAGLYEQYF	TGTGCCAGCACCCAGGGGGTAGCGGGCCTCTACGAGCAGTACTTC
-	15	TRBJ2-3	-	TRBV29-1	CSALNLTARPDTQYF	TGCAGCGCGTTAAACCTAACCGCACGTCCAGATACGCAGTATTTT
TRBD1	13	TRBJ2-7	many	TRBV29-1	CSVLDRGSYEQYF	TGCAGCGTACTGGACAGGGGTTCCTACGAGCAGTACTTC
-	14	TRBJ2-7	-	TRBV25-1	CASSEIADSYEQYF	TGTGCCAGCAGTGAGATAGCGGACTCCTACGAGCAGTACTTC
-	12	TRBJ2-7	-	TRBV20-1	CSARDVGVRQYF	TGCAGTGCTAGAGATGTCGGGGTGAGGCAGTACTTC
-	15	TRBJ1-1	many	TRBV28	CASIGSGEPGAEAFF	TGTGCCAGCATCGGTTCAGGGGAACCGGGGGCTGAAGCTTTCTTT
-	14	TRBJ2-5	many	TRBV11-2	CASSGGWTEETQYF	TGTGCCAGCAGCGGGGGGTGGACAGAAGAGACCCAGTACTTC
TRBD2	15	TRBJ2-2	-	TRBV27	CASSVLAGMPGELFF	TGTGCCAGCAGTGTACTAGCGGGAATGCCCGGGGAGCTGTTTTTT
TRBD2	15	TRBJ2-1	-	TRBV6-5	CASSWDYSSYNEQFF	TGTGCCAGCAGTTGGGACTACAGCTCCTACAATGAGCAGTTCTTC
-	16	TRBJ2-1	once	TRBV4-1	CASSQGMASPYNGQFF	TGCGCCAGCAGCCAAGGAATGGCGTCCCCCTACAATGGGCAGTTCTTC
-	13	TRBJ2-3	-	TRBV5-1	CASTSGGTDTQYF	TGCGCCAGCACTTCGGGGGGCACAGATACGCAGTATTTT
-	16	TRBJ2-2	-	TRBV27	CASSLLPVKNTGELFF	TGTGCCAGCAGTTTATTACCTGTTAAGAACACCGGGGAGCTGTTTTTT
-	14	TRBJ2-3	few	TRBV9	CASSVDGNPDTQYF	TGTGCCAGCAGCGTAGACGGGAACCCAGATACGCAGTATTTT